This T cell receptor beta chain was found in a study of blood T cell repertoires in COVID-19. Across the study: Samples representing acute and convalescent COVID-19 were sourced from the United States, Italy and Spain. The analysed material was cDNA or gDNA that came from T cells, B-cell-depleted T cells, or PBMCs.

The CDR3 is 18 residues long. With 5 bases clipped from V and 4 bases from J, the junction kept 18 bases outside the gene matches. CDR1 is MNHEY, CDR2 SVGEGT, per germline. As handled by the study authors: Amplified reference gene primers provided the basis for estimating nucleated cell counts. Profiled with immunoSEQ multiplex PCR; TCRdb holds only in-frame clones, not every one. That table furnishes V, J and clone size, whereas the DNA furnished D and trimming. The table has about 320,000 clones, over 70% seen once; the top ten hold about 1.2%. This TCR derives from a woman aged 50 to 60 with acute or convalescent COVID-19. The sequencing input was peripheral blood. The rearrangement uses TRBV6-2 or TRBV6-3 and TRBJ2-3; 7 bases are a match to TRBD2. DNA for the CDR3: TGTGCCAGCAGTCCCGGGGGGATAACGGGAGAACAATCAGATACGCAGTATTTT. This codes for CASSPGGITGEQSDTQYF.